Listed below are T cell receptor beta chains from one sample, sequenced in a study of CD8 T cells in Susac syndrome. One entry per CDR3 protein, called by TCRdb with MiXCR from the immunoSEQ multiplex PCR reads. The table records some 200,000 distinct CDR3 sequences, 80% to 95% of them present only once. Source material: CD8+ T cells from PBMCs. These receptors were taken from a human donor with multiple sclerosis. Both conserved end residues are part of each CDR3. D genes are given only for firm matches. Size tells how often a clone was seen (once, few, many) or the class of an expanded clone, and some rows leave it out.

size,D,J,V,CDR3,DNA
once,NA,TRBJ2-2,TRBV5-6,CASSLVLAGLNTGELFF,TGTGCCAGCAGCTTGGTATTGGCGGGATTGAACACCGGGGAGCTGTTTTTT
once,NA,TRBJ1-1,TRBV19,CASSGAGGTEAFF,TGTGCCAGTAGTGGGGCAGGCGGCACTGAAGCTTTCTTT
NA,TRBD1,TRBJ2-2,TRBV3-1,CASSPAPGQGFGGELFF,TGTGCCAGCAGCCCCGCCCCGGGACAGGGATTCGGCGGGGAGCTGTTTTTT
NA,TRBD1,TRBJ2-5,TRBV7-2,CASSLAGGTGLGWETQYF,TGTGCCAGCAGCTTAGCGGGGGGGACAGGGCTGGGGTGGGAGACCCAGTACTTC
NA,NA,TRBJ2-2,TRBV12-3/TRBV12-4,CASSSPRVHTGELFF,TGTGCCAGCAGTTCTCCCAGGGTTCACACCGGGGAGCTGTTTTTT
few,NA,TRBJ2-5,TRBV12-3/TRBV12-4,CASSLEGFQETQYF,TGTGCCAGCAGTTTAGAGGGCTTCCAAGAGACCCAGTACTTC
few,NA,TRBJ2-7,TRBV6-6,CASSYPEGDTDEQYF,TGTGCCAGCAGTTACCCCGAAGGAGACACCGACGAGCAGTACTTC
NA,NA,TRBJ2-5,TRBV5-1,CASSLMMGPSAQYF,TGCGCCAGCAGCCTGATGATGGGTCCCTCCGCCCAGTACTTC
NA,TRBD1,TRBJ2-3,TRBV6-4,CASSDGTGGTDTQYF,TGTGCCAGCAGTGACGGGACAGGGGGCACAGATACGCAGTATTTT
once,TRBD2,TRBJ2-1,TRBV2,CASSSLLAGGNNEQFF,TGTGCCAGCAGTTCCTTACTAGCGGGAGGAAACAATGAGCAGTTCTTC
NA,TRBD2,TRBJ2-7,TRBV4-2,CASSQHFTSGGCPSCEQYF,TGTGCCAGCAGCCAACATTTTACTAGCGGGGGTTGCCCCTCCTGCGAGCAGTACTTC
NA,TRBD1,TRBJ2-7,TRBV5-1,CASSPDHRGPYEQYF,TGCGCCAGCAGCCCGGACCACAGGGGTCCCTACGAGCAGTACTTC
once,TRBD2,TRBJ2-1,TRBV7-3,CASSLMAGGQYNEQFF,TGTGCCAGCAGCTTAATGGCGGGGGGGCAATACAATGAGCAGTTCTTC
NA,NA,TRBJ1-1,TRBV9,CASSSGDGTEAFF,TGTGCCAGCAGCTCGGGGGACGGCACTGAAGCTTTCTTT
NA,TRBD2,TRBJ2-7,TRBV4-2,CASTLGEGLGWDEQYF,TGTGCCAGCACCCTGGGAGAAGGACTAGGGTGGGACGAGCAGTACTTC
NA,TRBD1,TRBJ2-7,TRBV30,CAWEASGTVYEQYF,TGTGCCTGGGAAGCCTCCGGGACAGTTTACGAGCAGTACTTC
NA,NA,TRBJ2-5,TRBV27,CASRPGYGPQETQYF,TGTGCCAGCCGACCAGGGTACGGGCCCCAAGAGACCCAGTACTTC
few,NA,TRBJ1-1,TRBV6-5,CASSYTAESTEAFF,TGTGCCAGCAGTTACACGGCAGAAAGCACTGAAGCTTTCTTT
NA,TRBD1,TRBJ1-4,TRBV12-5,CASGGGDRTNEKLFF,TGTGCTAGTGGTGGGGGGGACAGAACTAATGAAAAACTGTTTTTT
NA,NA,TRBJ2-7,TRBV9,CASSTRDGSYEQYF,TGTGCCAGCAGCACCCGGGACGGATCATACGAGCAGTACTTC
NA,TRBD2,TRBJ2-1,TRBV6-5,CASSRLAAYNEQFF,TGTGCCAGCAGCCGACTAGCGGCCTACAATGAGCAGTTCTTC
NA,NA,TRBJ2-1,TRBV20-1,CSASSPGPLPYNEQFF,TGCAGTGCTAGCTCCCCCGGACCCCTTCCCTACAATGAGCAGTTCTTC
NA,NA,TRBJ2-7,TRBV7-6,CASSFLAGEQYF,TGTGCCAGCAGCTTTCTCGCCGGCGAGCAGTACTTC
NA,TRBD1,TRBJ2-1,TRBV20-1,CSAWTGVDNEQFF,TGCAGTGCTTGGACAGGGGTTGACAATGAGCAGTTCTTC
NA,TRBD1,TRBJ1-2,TRBV7-9,CASSATGGDGYTF,TGTGCCAGCAGCGCGACAGGGGGCGATGGCTACACCTTC
NA,TRBD1,TRBJ1-6,TRBV2,CASSDRDRNNSPLHF,TGTGCCAGCAGTGATAGGGACAGGAATAATTCACCCCTCCACTTT
once,NA,TRBJ1-2,TRBV29-1,CSATTESNYGYTF,TGCAGCGCAACGACAGAATCTAACTATGGCTACACCTTC
NA,NA,TRBJ1-4,TRBV6-5,CASIGAGSEKLFF,TGTGCCAGCATTGGGGCAGGGAGCGAAAAACTGTTTTTT
NA,TRBD2,TRBJ2-3,TRBV29-1,CSALAGEGPSTDTQYF,TGCAGCGCACTAGCGGGAGAGGGCCCGTCCACAGATACGCAGTATTTT
NA,NA,TRBJ2-2,TRBV20-1,CSARDPLDRTGELFF,TGCAGTGCTAGAGATCCTCTCGACAGGACCGGGGAGCTGTTTTTT
NA,TRBD1,TRBJ2-6,TRBV12-3/TRBV12-4,CASSPGQGSSGANVLTF,TGTGCCAGCAGTCCAGGACAGGGAAGCTCTGGGGCCAACGTCCTGACTTTC
NA,NA,TRBJ1-1,TRBV5-1,CASSLVGFAEAFF,TGCGCCAGCAGCTTGGTGGGTTTCGCTGAAGCTTTCTTT
NA,NA,TRBJ2-7,TRBV20-1,CSARGLALYEQYF,TGCAGTGCTAGAGGGCTAGCACTCTACGAGCAGTACTTC
NA,NA,TRBJ2-3,TRBV12-3/TRBV12-4,CASARGMAQYF,TGTGCCAGCGCCAGGGGTATGGCGCAGTATTTT
NA,NA,TRBJ2-5,TRBV15,CATSRESSIRETQYF,TGTGCCACCAGCAGAGAGTCATCGATCCGGGAGACCCAGTACTTC
few,NA,TRBJ1-1,TRBV12-5,CASGSLPRGLGYAEAFF,TGTGCTAGTGGTTCCCTCCCTCGAGGTTTAGGGTATGCTGAAGCTTTCTTT
NA,NA,TRBJ2-3,TRBV19,CASTPKTRGGARDTQYF,TGTGCCAGTACCCCCAAAACTAGGGGGGGGGCCCGGGATACGCAGTATTTT
NA,NA,TRBJ2-2,TRBV7-9,CASSPLYHSTPNTGELFF,TGTGCCAGCAGCCCCCTTTACCACAGCACCCCCAACACCGGGGAGCTGTTTTTT
NA,NA,TRBJ2-7,TRBV12-3/TRBV12-4,CASSFSGSISPEQYF,TGTGCCAGCAGTTTCTCTGGCTCAATCTCCCCCGAGCAGTACTTC
NA,NA,TRBJ2-1,TRBV27,CASSLGYRSSYNEQFF,TGTGCCAGCAGTTTGGGGTACCGAAGCTCCTACAATGAGCAGTTCTTC
NA,NA,TRBJ2-1,TRBV4-1,CASSHVGWNEQFF,TGCGCCAGCAGCCACGTCGGGTGGAATGAGCAGTTCTTC
NA,NA,TRBJ1-1,TRBV6-1,CASIYTEAFF,TGTGCCAGCATTTACACTGAAGCTTTCTTT
NA,NA,TRBJ1-2,TRBV4-1,CASSGATQGTDNYGYTF,TGCGCCAGCAGCGGAGCTACTCAGGGGACGGATAACTATGGCTACACCTTC
NA,NA,TRBJ2-1,TRBV19,CASSIVGGSSYNEQFF,TGTGCCAGTAGTATAGTAGGGGGAAGCTCCTACAATGAGCAGTTCTTC
NA,TRBD1,TRBJ1-1,TRBV27,CASSPPTGEVNTEAFF,TGTGCCAGCAGTCCCCCGACAGGGGAGGTGAACACTGAAGCTTTCTTT
NA,TRBD2,TRBJ2-1,TRBV4-2,CASSQEPSGRVYNEQFF,TGTGCCAGCAGCCAAGAACCTAGCGGGAGGGTGTACAATGAGCAGTTCTTC
NA,NA,TRBJ1-1,TRBV29-1,CSVVVRGTEAFF,TGCAGCGTTGTGGTCCGGGGCACTGAAGCTTTCTTT
NA,NA,TRBJ1-1,TRBV12-3/TRBV12-4,CASRTDPRGTEAFF,TGTGCCAGCAGGACTGACCCCCGGGGGACTGAAGCTTTCTTT
NA,TRBD1,TRBJ2-7,TRBV29-1,CSVGPTGGENEQYF,TGCAGCGTTGGCCCGACAGGGGGTGAGAACGAGCAGTACTTC
NA,NA,TRBJ2-1,TRBV5-6,CASSLQMYNEQFF,TGTGCCAGCAGCTTGCAGATGTACAATGAGCAGTTCTTC
NA,TRBD1,TRBJ1-1,TRBV7-9,CASSHRDRGGPEAFF,TGTGCCAGCAGCCACAGGGACAGGGGAGGCCCTGAAGCTTTCTTT
NA,NA,TRBJ1-3,TRBV12-3/TRBV12-4,CASSFGPSGNTIYF,TGTGCCAGCAGTTTCGGCCCAAGTGGAAACACCATATATTTT
once,TRBD1,TRBJ2-1,TRBV29-1,CSVRDSYNEQFF,TGCAGCGTTCGGGACAGCTACAATGAGCAGTTCTTC
NA,TRBD2,TRBJ2-7,TRBV7-9,CASSFPGLGDEQYF,TGTGCCAGCAGTTTTCCGGGACTAGGGGACGAGCAGTACTTC
NA,TRBD1,TRBJ2-1,TRBV20-1,CSASVLFRGMEQFF,TGCAGTGCTTCCGTGTTATTCAGGGGGATGGAGCAGTTCTTC
NA,TRBD1,TRBJ2-5,TRBV7-9,CASSSDRGMETQYF,TGTGCCAGCAGCTCGGACAGGGGTATGGAGACCCAGTACTTC
few,NA,TRBJ2-7,TRBV13,CASSGQGGHEQYF,TGTGCCAGCTCGGGGCAGGGAGGCCACGAGCAGTACTTC
NA,NA,TRBJ2-7,TRBV28,CASTLGGREQYF,TGTGCCAGCACCCTAGGGGGGAGGGAGCAGTACTTC
once,TRBD1,TRBJ2-1,TRBV4-2,CASSQGGRGEQFF,TGTGCCAGCAGTCAAGGGGGCCGCGGTGAGCAGTTCTTC